This T cell receptor beta chain was identified during a study of shared clonotypes between healthy human individuals. With 1 base clipped from V and 1 base from J, the junction kept 6 bases outside the gene matches. CDR3 size: 16 residues. Per germline, CDR1 MNHEY and CDR2 SMNVEV (reference sequence). As processed by the authors: Filtering differed since immunoSEQ provided only junctions, with no quality scores. Libraries were prepared by immunoSEQ multiplex PCR; TCRdb keeps only in-frame clonotypes and omits some of them. The V and J calls and the clone size are those of that table, but D and trimming were determined from the DNA. The sample carries around 980,000 clones, around three quarters recorded once.

This clonotype originated in a man aged 18 to 30 in good health. Some clones in this sample may be carry-over from other donors' samples. The chain carries TRBV27 and TRBJ1-1; 7 nucleotides line up with TRBD1. Sequenced sample: memory CD4+ T cells from PBMCs. This sample's subset: CD45RA-negative fraction. This CDR3 is CASSLYGQARNTEAFF. CDR3 DNA sequence: TGTGCCAGCAGTTTATACGGACAGGCTCGGAACACTGAAGCTTTCTTT.